Listed below are T cell receptor beta chains from one sample, sequenced in a study of blood T cell repertoires in COVID-19. Produced via immunoSEQ multiplex PCR; TCRdb's table is partial and in-frame only. The profile covers some 340,000 clones, with around 87% appearing a single time and about 5% taken by the ten largest. The sample comprised PBMCs or T cells enriched from blood (not recorded which). The receptors derive from a woman in her twenties or thirties who had recovered from COVID-19. Each CDR3 is given with its conserved first and last residue. The D gene is left open where the match is weak. Clone sizes are given selectively: once, few, many, or a class where the clone is expanded.

j_call d_call v_call clone_size cdr3_aa cdr3_nt
TRBJ1-5 NA TRBV15 NA CATSRDSSPQHF TGTGCCACCAGCAGAGATTCTTCGCCCCAGCATTTT
TRBJ1-1 TRBD1 TRBV4-3 once CASSQRPTGVGDTEAFF TGCGCCAGCAGCCAGCGTCCGACAGGGGTTGGGGACACTGAAGCTTTCTTT
TRBJ1-5 NA TRBV19 NA CASKVPGFNQPQHF TGTGCCAGTAAAGTCCCAGGATTCAATCAGCCCCAGCATTTT
TRBJ2-7 NA TRBV4-2 NA CASSQDLGREYEQYF TGTGCCAGCAGCCAAGATCTCGGCAGGGAATACGAGCAGTACTTC
TRBJ2-1 NA TRBV5-6 NA CASSPQGYNEQFF TGTGCCAGCAGCCCCCAGGGGTACAATGAGCAGTTCTTC
TRBJ2-1 NA TRBV5-8 once CASSLYEQFF TGTGCCAGCAGTCTGTATGAGCAGTTCTTC
TRBJ2-3 TRBD1 TRBV18 NA CASSRQGKLSTQYF TGTGCCAGCTCACGACAGGGTAAATTAAGTACGCAGTATTTT
TRBJ1-5 TRBD1 TRBV28 NA CASSPWTGAQPQHF TGTGCCAGCAGTCCCTGGACAGGGGCTCAGCCCCAGCATTTT
TRBJ2-1 TRBD1 TRBV7-9 NA CASSYRQGTNEQFF TGTGCCAGCAGCTATCGACAGGGAACCAATGAGCAGTTCTTC
TRBJ1-1 NA TRBV5-8 once CASSLGANTEAFF TGTGCCAGCAGCTTGGGAGCGAACACTGAAGCTTTCTTT
TRBJ2-5 TRBD1 TRBV4-3 NA CASSHDRQGVGETQYF TGCGCCAGCAGCCATGACCGACAGGGGGTTGGGGAGACCCAGTACTTC
TRBJ2-1 NA TRBV5-4 NA CASSVQQGRVSNEQFF TGTGCCAGCAGCGTCCAACAGGGAAGGGTAAGCAATGAGCAGTTCTTC
TRBJ1-2 NA TRBV6-5 once CASSYSGQGSYGYTF TGTGCCAGCAGTTACTCGGGGCAGGGAAGCTATGGCTACACCTTC
TRBJ1-6 NA TRBV29-1 NA CSVGEDSPLHF TGCAGCGTTGGGGAGGATTCACCCCTCCACTTT
TRBJ2-2 NA TRBV6-2/TRBV6-3 NA CASSFGGLGGFTGELFF TGTGCCAGCAGTTTTGGAGGGCTAGGAGGGTTCACCGGGGAGCTGTTTTTT
TRBJ2-2 NA TRBV10-3 NA CAIRQGNTGELFF TGTGCCATTCGTCAGGGGAACACCGGGGAGCTGTTTTTT
TRBJ2-3 NA TRBV7-2 NA CASSTDSSTDTQYF TGTGCCAGCAGCACAGACAGCTCCACAGATACGCAGTATTTT
TRBJ1-6 NA TRBV5-1 NA CASSLAGLSPLHF TGCGCCAGCAGCCTCGCGGGACTTTCACCCCTCCACTTT
TRBJ2-7 NA TRBV4-2 NA CASPTTGQYATYEQYF TGTGCCAGCCCTACTACCGGCCAGTATGCGACGTACGAGCAGTACTTC
TRBJ1-1 NA TRBV12-5 NA CASGLVKGGNTEAFF TGTGCTAGTGGTTTGGTGAAGGGAGGGAACACTGAAGCTTTCTTT
TRBJ2-7 NA TRBV6-2/TRBV6-3 NA CASSDRHNSYEQYF TGTGCCAGCAGTGACAGACATAACTCCTACGAGCAGTACTTC
TRBJ1-4 NA TRBV18 NA CASSPNHLATNEKLFF TGTGCCAGCTCACCGAATCATTTAGCAACTAATGAAAAACTGTTTTTT
TRBJ1-1 NA TRBV28 NA CASKFRAGAFF TGTGCCAGCAAGTTCCGGGCAGGGGCTTTCTTT
TRBJ1-3 TRBD1 TRBV5-4 NA CASSSQGTGNTIYF TGTGCCAGCAGTTCACAGGGGACTGGAAACACCATATATTTT
TRBJ2-3 NA TRBV9 NA CASSVETRDTDTQYF TGTGCCAGCAGCGTAGAGACTAGAGACACAGATACGCAGTATTTT
TRBJ2-3 TRBD2 TRBV4-3 NA CASSQDSAGGWTDTQYF TGCGCCAGCAGCCAAGACTCGGCGGGGGGCTGGACAGATACGCAGTATTTT
TRBJ1-6 NA TRBV7-9 NA CASSPPRGDSPLHF TGTGCCAGCAGCCCCCCCAGGGGCGATTCACCCCTCCACTTT
TRBJ1-5 NA TRBV18 NA CASSPGGDNQPQHF TGTGCCAGCTCACCGGGAGGGGACAATCAGCCCCAGCATTTT
TRBJ2-1 NA TRBV7-2 NA CASSPRGAVYNEQFF TGTGCCAGCAGCCCCCGCGGGGCCGTCTACAATGAGCAGTTCTTC
TRBJ2-1 NA TRBV19 NA CASSIERSRGNEQFF TGTGCCAGTAGTATAGAGAGGTCCCGGGGCAATGAGCAGTTCTTC
TRBJ1-4 NA TRBV9 NA CASSPIRSFGGKLFF TGTGCCAGCAGCCCGATCCGAAGTTTCGGCGGAAAACTGTTTTTT
TRBJ1-6 NA TRBV19 NA CASSIVGTSLNSPLHF TGTGCCAGTAGTATTGTTGGGACATCTCTCAATTCACCCCTCCACTTT
TRBJ2-1 NA TRBV10-3 NA CAISESTGRGEQFF TGTGCCATCAGTGAGTCTACGGGGAGAGGTGAGCAGTTCTTC